This TCR beta chain was retrieved from a study of blood T cells in healthy people across ages. Study results and limitations: Age advanced and TCR beta diversity per million T cells fell, roughly linearly.

Comments on this clonotype: Its target is unknown.

Every participating donor contributed roughly 10 milliliters of peripheral blood through a draw. Total RNA, at least 6 micrograms per sample, was extracted from PBMCs. Primed by a sample-barcoded 5' primer and a J-beta primer mix, a second PCR proceeded for about 6 to 12 cycles. CDR3-containing paired-end reads numbered at least 2.5 million in each sample. TCRdb itself ran the 5' RACE reads through MiXCR, one entry per CDR3 protein. The data hold hundreds of thousands of distinct CDR3 sequences, with 55% to 75% observed a single time. V lost 5 bases, J lost 3 bases, and 11 bases stayed unmatched. The CDR3 is 16 amino acids. Germline values: CDR1 LNHNV, CDR2 YYDKDF (reference sequence).

The chain couples TRBV15 to TRBJ2-7, with 9 positions matching TRBD1. The specimen sequenced was blood. The sequence was collected from a man aged 25 to 40 in good health. As DNA, the CDR3 is TGTGCCACCAGCGGACCCCCGGGACAGGGAAACTACGAGCAGTACTTC. Its protein is CATSGPPGQGNYEQYF.